This T cell receptor beta chain derives from a study of glioma-infiltrating T cells after dendritic cell vaccination. Looking at the study overall: Samples are from glioblastoma patients in Phase I and II dendritic cell vaccine trials. Autologous tumor lysate-pulsed dendritic cell vaccination was given between about 2003 and 2013.

The table lists this clone with a count of one. Germline CDR1 reads SGHAT; CDR2 reads FQNNGV. This CDR3 is built from 16 residues. With V trimmed by 5 bases and J by 1 base, 10 bases remained unmatched. Measured with immunoSEQ multiplex PCR; TCRdb has only the in-frame clones, and not every one. This table holds about 87,000 clones, about four fifths found once. The time point denotes: after dendritic cell vaccination, including at tumor progression/relapse. None of the glioblastoma patients had an isocitrate dehydrogenase mutation. Material: blood, obtained after dendritic cell vaccination. The receptor was derived from a human donor with glioblastoma. V usage is TRBV11-2 and J usage is TRBJ2-7, with TRBD1 matching over 8 bases. CDR3: CASSAAGGSGSYEQYF. CDR3 sequence (DNA): TGTGCCAGCAGCGCCGCAGGGGGCTCGGGGTCCTACGAGCAGTACTTC.